This TCR beta chain comes out of a study of cytomegalovirus exposure and HLA in healthy donors. Both 60 Vbeta primers and 13 Jbeta primers went into the PCR. Clones were read by immunoSEQ multiplex PCR, and TCRdb kept only the in-frame ones, dropping some. The profile shows approximately 150,000 clones, about 72% of them singletons. Germline values: CDR1 SGHRS, CDR2 YFSETQ. With 0 bases removed from V and 5 bases from J, the gap between germline ends came to 16 bases. This CDR3 comprises 16 residues. The clonotype originates from a man aged 35 to 55 in good health and CMV-seronegative. The sequencing input was PBMCs. The J gene is TRBJ2-3, the V gene TRBV5-1, with D possibly TRBD1 on 6 matching bases. The DNA of the CDR3 is TGCGCCAGCAGCTTGGGGGGGCAAACTAGGGGAGATACGCAGTATTTT. It specifies CASSLGGQTRGDTQYF. Looking up the rest from reference TRBV5-1 and TRBJ2-3 gives the full variable domain: KAGVTQTPRYLIKTRGQQVTLSCSPISGHRSVSWYQQTPGQGLQFLFEYFSETQRNKGNFPGRFSGRQFSNSRSEMNVSTLELGDSALYLCASSLGGQTRGDTQYFGPGTRLTVL.